This T cell receptor (beta chain) comes out of a study of glioma-infiltrating T cells. Across the study: Samples included WHO grade II oligodendrogliomas or astrocytomas and initial-diagnosis grade IV glioblastomas. Glioma patients had dexamethasone for six or fewer days before surgery. Target coverage was about 4- to 11-fold for roughly one million blood T cells.

TCR alpha and beta CDR3 regions were amplified from RNA using iRepertoire nested multiplex PCR. TCRdb re-called the multiplex PCR reads through MiXCR, storing one row per CDR3 protein. Among about 400,000 distinct CDR3 sequences listed, 41% were seen once. General study results and limits: Non-neoplastic patients had below-expected tissue-blood divergence, while all gliomas exceeded expectation.

Concerning this clonotype: Its target is unknown.

From germline, CDR1 is MDHEN and CDR2 SYDVKM. Trimming removed 4 bases at V and 6 bases at J, with 10 bases between. The CDR3 spans 12 residues. The TCR originated in a human donor with low-grade glioma or glioblastoma, undergoing nonglioma brain surgery, or in good health (not recorded which). Material for sequencing was glioma tissue, nonneoplastic brain tissue, or PBMCs (not recorded which). This chain joins TRBV28 and TRBJ2-7, with D perhaps matching TRBD1 (5 bases). The CDR3, as DNA: TGTGCCAGCAGTTCACGGACAAGCGAGCAGTACTTC. Protein sequence: CASSSRTSEQYF.